A selection of T cell receptor beta chains follows, all from one sample in a study of OX40 agonist ivuxolimab in advanced cancers. Here immunoSEQ multiplex PCR was the method, and the copy in TCRdb shows in-frame clones only, minus some. Of 100,000 to 110,000 clones listed, approximately 90% are singletons. This material consisted of CD4+ or CD8+ T cells sorted from blood, taken in a trial of the OX40 agonist ivuxolimab. Receptors were obtained from an adult with an advanced solid tumor such as melanoma, head and neck, liver or kidney cancer. Both conserved end residues are part of each CDR3. Fields, in order: V gene, J gene, CDR3 protein.

v_call: TRBV28; j_call: TRBJ2-7; cdr3_aa: CASRRTRGQVSYEQYF
v_call: TRBV27; j_call: TRBJ2-2; cdr3_aa: CASNQKGFGELFF
v_call: TRBV28; j_call: TRBJ2-3; cdr3_aa: CASSLSTDTQYF
v_call: TRBV19; j_call: TRBJ2-7; cdr3_aa: CASSERGRGYEQYF
v_call: TRBV28; j_call: TRBJ1-1; cdr3_aa: CASSSSWTGNTEAFF
v_call: TRBV5-8; j_call: TRBJ2-7; cdr3_aa: CASSSGLARYEQYF
v_call: TRBV18; j_call: TRBJ2-3; cdr3_aa: CASSPTRVAEATDTQYF
v_call: TRBV7-6; j_call: TRBJ2-7; cdr3_aa: CASSLVPTSGRSYEQYF
v_call: TRBV7-9; j_call: TRBJ2-3; cdr3_aa: CASSPRMDRVDSRTDTQYF
v_call: TRBV7-9; j_call: TRBJ2-1; cdr3_aa: CASNVRLAGYNEQFF
v_call: TRBV7-2; j_call: TRBJ1-3; cdr3_aa: CASSLSGGKGISGNTIYF
v_call: TRBV12-2; j_call: TRBJ2-3; cdr3_aa: CASRYTGTNYSRDTQYF
v_call: TRBV5-1; j_call: TRBJ2-7; cdr3_aa: CASSVRGPYEQYF
v_call: TRBV11-2; j_call: TRBJ2-2; cdr3_aa: CASSAAGGLGGELFF
v_call: TRBV7-2; j_call: TRBJ1-3; cdr3_aa: CASSSTGLGTGNTIYF
v_call: TRBV10-1; j_call: TRBJ2-7; cdr3_aa: CASRPAGGPPSSGSGDEQYF
v_call: TRBV28; j_call: TRBJ2-6; cdr3_aa: CASRQSGANVLTF
v_call: TRBV5-4; j_call: TRBJ2-3; cdr3_aa: CASSFWRRRSTDTQYF
v_call: TRBV2; j_call: TRBJ2-1; cdr3_aa: CASSSTGTDNEQFF
v_call: TRBV5-4; j_call: TRBJ1-1; cdr3_aa: CASSFYTGVNTEAFF
v_call: TRBV2; j_call: TRBJ2-5; cdr3_aa: CASSTSGTSGGETQYF
v_call: TRBV7-2; j_call: TRBJ2-7; cdr3_aa: CASSSGQGNEQYF
v_call: TRBV28; j_call: TRBJ1-4; cdr3_aa: CASSLPLVSGDDEKLFF
v_call: TRBV7-9; j_call: TRBJ1-4; cdr3_aa: CASSLQGGTVGEKLFF
v_call: TRBV11-2; j_call: TRBJ1-5; cdr3_aa: CASSLMPGGQPQHF
v_call: TRBV29-1; j_call: TRBJ2-3; cdr3_aa: CNVGGLTDTQYF
v_call: TRBV5-1; j_call: TRBJ1-5; cdr3_aa: CASSVSPTGGQPQHF
v_call: TRBV4-3; j_call: TRBJ2-7; cdr3_aa: CASSQVTRTSEQYF
v_call: TRBV28; j_call: TRBJ2-7; cdr3_aa: CASRLVGYEQYF
v_call: TRBV4-2; j_call: TRBJ1-3; cdr3_aa: CASSQEDFSGNTIYF
v_call: TRBV20-1; j_call: TRBJ2-5; cdr3_aa: CSALRQETQYF
v_call: TRBV5-4; j_call: TRBJ2-3; cdr3_aa: CASGGSSDTQYF
v_call: TRBV7-9; j_call: TRBJ2-2; cdr3_aa: CASSISGARELFF
v_call: TRBV7-2; j_call: TRBJ2-3; cdr3_aa: CASSLIPRADRGRADTQYF
v_call: TRBV19; j_call: TRBJ1-5; cdr3_aa: CASSIRAGGNQPQHF
v_call: TRBV29-1; j_call: TRBJ1-5; cdr3_aa: CSVGKGQGDQPQHF
v_call: TRBV29-1; j_call: TRBJ2-3; cdr3_aa: CSGLAGGTDTQYF
v_call: TRBV28; j_call: TRBJ1-4; cdr3_aa: CASSHLGRTNEKLFF
v_call: TRBV5-1; j_call: TRBJ2-7; cdr3_aa: CASSRGQGFPRRSYEQYF
v_call: TRBV28; j_call: TRBJ2-5; cdr3_aa: CASSFKVRSPGGEQETQYF
v_call: TRBV9; j_call: TRBJ2-1; cdr3_aa: CASSPRVASGRSYNEQFF
v_call: TRBV6-5; j_call: TRBJ2-1; cdr3_aa: CASRAGLWNEQFF
v_call: TRBV5-1; j_call: TRBJ1-3; cdr3_aa: CASSLSSSGNTIYF
v_call: TRBV28; j_call: TRBJ2-5; cdr3_aa: CASSSSGETQYF
v_call: TRBV2; j_call: TRBJ1-5; cdr3_aa: CASSDGGLSRKDQPQHF
v_call: TRBV7-2; j_call: TRBJ2-1; cdr3_aa: CASSPNSGRRANEQFF
v_call: TRBV27; j_call: TRBJ2-4; cdr3_aa: CASSLSLQGSAFGNIQYF
v_call: TRBV18; j_call: TRBJ1-2; cdr3_aa: CASSTQGARYGYTF
v_call: TRBV29-1; j_call: TRBJ2-1; cdr3_aa: CSVDRRQGADEQFF
v_call: TRBV6-5; j_call: TRBJ2-7; cdr3_aa: CASKLAGVAYEQYF
v_call: TRBV6-1; j_call: TRBJ1-2; cdr3_aa: CASSEVFSQGSYGYTF